These 22 T cell receptor beta chains were all obtained from the same sample, sequenced in a study of shared clonotypes between healthy human individuals. TCRdb's copy holds only in-frame clones and misses some; the assay was immunoSEQ multiplex PCR. Among over a million clones listed, 70% to 80% were seen once. Sequencing was done on a sample of memory CD4+ T cells sorted from blood. Subset defined: CD45RA-negative fraction. These receptors came from a man younger than 30 in good health.

V is TRBV4-1 and J is TRBJ2-1; D tentatively reads TRBD1 or TRBD2 (5 bases each). Per the germline V gene, CDR1 is MGHRA and CDR2 is YSYEKL. CDR3 length equals 14 residues. V was clipped by 6 bases and J by 0 bases, with 9 bases between them. This CDR3 reads CASSLGTSYNEQFF. CDR3 nucleotides: TGCGCCAGCAGTCTAGGGACCTCCTACAATGAGCAGTTCTTC.

The chain joins TRBV7-3 to TRBJ2-3; D might be TRBD2 (5 bases). V dropped 5 bases and J dropped 4 bases, with 13 bases sitting between them. Germline V gene sequence: CDR1 SGHTA, CDR2 FQGTGA. This CDR3 region has 14 residues. This CDR3 reads CASSAQAASDTQYF. The CDR3 region has the DNA TGTGCCAGCAGCGCCCAAGCGGCCTCAGATACGCAGTATTTT.

In this sample, this clone turned up a few times. The V and J genes are TRBV29-1 and TRBJ1-1; 8 bases align to TRBD1. Trimming removed 5 bases from V and 8 bases from J; junction bases left unmatched: 10. This CDR3 comprises 13 residues. Germline lookup yields CDR1 SQVTM and CDR2 ANQGSEA. CDR3: CSVWSTGVREAFF. CDR3 bases: TGCAGCGTTTGGTCGACAGGGGTACGAGAAGCTTTCTTT.

The rearrangement uses TRBV7-9 and TRBJ1-5; D is uncertain. The CDR3 is 14 residues long. V gave up 2 bases and J gave up 1 base, with 6 bases separating them. Looked up from germline, CDR1 is SEHNR and CDR2 is FQNEAQ (reference sequence). CDR3 residues: CASSLLGSNQPQHF. CDR3 bases: TGTGCCAGCAGCTTACTGGGAAGCAATCAGCCCCAGCATTTT. Supplemented by reference TRBV7-9 and TRBJ1-5, the full variable domain reads DTGVSQNPRHKITKRGQNVTFRCDPISEHNRLYWYRQTLGQGPEFLTYFQNEAQLEKSRLLSDRFSAERPKGSFSTLEIQRTEQGDSAMYLCASSLLGSNQPQHFGDGTRLSIL.

The chain recombines TRBV7-9 with TRBJ2-3; 9 positions match TRBD1. Germline assignment: CDR1 SEHNR and CDR2 FQNEAQ (reference sequence). The CDR3 runs 16 residues. After removal of 6 bases from V and 1 base from J, the junction contained 8 bases not matched to a gene. CDR3 protein: CASSFGQGSGTDTQYF. DNA of the CDR3: TGTGCCAGCAGTTTTGGACAGGGGAGCGGCACAGATACGCAGTATTTT.

The rearrangement uses TRBV2 and TRBJ2-7; D is perhaps TRBD1 (5 bases). Germline values: CDR1 SNHLY, CDR2 FYNNEI. The CDR3 length is 13 residues. Between the trimmed V and J ends, which lost 2 bases and 1 base, there was a span of 6 bases. CDR3 nucleotides: TGTGCCAGCAGTGAACCAGGGTCCTACGAGCAGTACTTC. It yields the protein CASSEPGSYEQYF.

As for this clone: Other DNA sequences of this sample code for an identical CDR3. The chain combines TRBV5-1 with TRBJ1-1, with a tentative D call TRBD1 (5 bases). Trimming took 5 bases from V and 0 from J, leaving 14 bases between them. The CDR3 covers 15 residues. From germline, CDR1 is SGHRS and CDR2 YFSETQ. CDR3: CASSSRQSVNTEAFF. The CDR3 nucleotides read TGCGCCAGCAGTTCCAGACAGTCAGTGAACACTGAAGCTTTCTTT.

This clone occurred a few times. In the same sample, other DNA sequences code for this CDR3. The chain carries TRBV15 and TRBJ1-2, with no clear D. The CDR3 extends over 12 amino acids. Germline CDR1 and CDR2: LNHNV and YYDKDF (reference sequence). The V gene lost 0 bases and the J gene lost 5 bases, with 4 bases spanning the gap. Here the CDR3 reads CATSRDGYGYTF. For the CDR3, the DNA is TGTGCCACCAGCAGAGATGGTTATGGCTACACCTTC.

This rearrangement joins TRBV18 to TRBJ2-7; TRBD1 matches at 9 bases. The J segment lost 0 bases and the V segment lost 3 bases, leaving 6 bases of the junction unmatched. The CDR3 runs 16 residues. The V gene's germline CDR1 is KGHSH and CDR2 LQKENI. This CDR3 reads CASSPPGTGISYEQYF. The CDR3, as DNA: TGTGCCAGCTCACCCCCCGGGACAGGGATCTCCTACGAGCAGTACTTC.

The chain carries TRBV9 and TRBJ2-3; 7 nucleotides match TRBD1. The CDR3 is made up of 15 amino acids. The V gene's germline CDR1 is SGDLS and CDR2 YYNGEE. V trimming: 3 bases; J trimming: 6 bases; junction bases outside the gene matches: 10. CDR3 region: CASSADRARVDTQYF. In DNA form, the CDR3 reads TGTGCCAGCAGCGCCGACAGGGCCAGAGTTGATACGCAGTATTTT. Variable domain in full (rest from reference TRBV9 and TRBJ2-3): DSGVTQTPKHLITATGQRVTLRCSPRSGDLSVYWYQQSLDQGLQFLIQYYNGEERAKGNILERFSAQQFPDLHSELNLSSLELGDSALYFCASSADRARVDTQYFGPGTRLTVL.

On this clone: This clone may be a read error of a much larger clone one base away. The gene calls are TRBV6-1 and TRBJ2-5, with D possibly being TRBD1 or TRBD2 (6 bases each). Germline V lookup: CDR1 MNHNS, CDR2 SASEGT. The CDR3 extends over 13 amino acids. The CDR3 bases are TGTGCCAGTACTCGGGGGCCGGGAGAGGCCCAGTACTTC. This translates into CASTRGPGEAQYF.

This clone was seen a handful of times. Other nucleotide sequences in the sample specify the same CDR3. The genes are TRBV2 and TRBJ1-1, with D maybe TRBD1 (5 bases). This CDR3 contains 13 residues. Germline CDR1 SNHLY, CDR2 FYNNEI. Deletions cut 7 bases from V and 1 base from J, with 10 bases between. This chain's CDR3 is CASTRDRNTEAFF. CDR3 DNA sequence: TGTGCCAGCACAAGGGACCGGAACACTGAAGCTTTCTTT.

In nucleotides, the CDR3 is TGTGCCAGCATTAGGACAGGGCGGGACTATGGCTACACCTTC. It translates to CASIRTGRDYGYTF. The chain carries TRBV6-6 and TRBJ1-2, with 8 bases matching TRBD1. The CDR3 loop spans 14 amino acids. Germline V gives CDR1 MNHNY, CDR2 SVGAGI (reference sequence). Trimming cost V 7 bases and J 3 bases; bases outside gene matches: 7.

This clone was detected ten times or more. The DNA of the CDR3 is TGTGCCAGCAGCCAAGATAGGTGGCCGCAGAACACTGAAGCTTTCTTT. Residues: CASSQDRWPQNTEAFF. The J gene is TRBJ1-1, the V gene TRBV14; the D is unclear. Germline lookup yields CDR1 SGHDN and CDR2 FVKESK. This CDR3 spans 16 amino acids. V lost 0 bases, J lost 1 base, and 12 bases lay in between.

This clone was observed a few times. The chain employs TRBV4-1 and TRBJ1-4; a weak D match, TRBD1 (6 bases). V gave up 0 bases and J gave up 5 bases, with 13 bases separating them. The CDR3 spans 16 residues. Germline lookup yields CDR1 MGHRA and CDR2 YSYEKL. The chain's CDR3 is CASSQDGTGLNEKLFF. As DNA, the CDR3 is TGCGCCAGCAGCCAAGATGGAACAGGGTTAAATGAAAAACTGTTTTTT.

Only a few counts were recorded for this clone. The chain has TRBV29-1 and TRBJ1-1; possibly TRBD1 for D (5 bases). The CDR3 has 13 residues. V was pared by 6 bases and J by 5 bases, with 16 bases between. From germline, CDR1 is SQVTM and CDR2 ANQGSEA. The CDR3 nucleotides read TGCAGCGTCGCCGGGGGAAGCAAGACTGAAGCTTTCTTT. Protein: CSVAGGSKTEAFF.

The genes are TRBV7-2 and TRBJ2-3; no reliable D call. The germline V gene encodes CDR1 SGHTA and CDR2 FQGNSA. Trimming took 1 base from V and 8 from J, leaving 13 bases between them. The CDR3 has 14 amino acids. The CDR3 bases are TGTGCCAGCAGCTTAGGAGTGGGTGCAGTTACGCAGTATTTT. Its translation is CASSLGVGAVTQYF.

The chain carries TRBV5-4 and TRBJ2-2; a possible D gene is TRBD2 (5 bases). This CDR3 contains 13 residues. Per germline, CDR1 SGHNT and CDR2 YYREEE (reference sequence). V was cut by 1 base and J by 8 bases, with 9 bases left in between. The chain's CDR3 is CASSLHSGGELFF. As DNA, the CDR3 is TGTGCCAGCAGCTTGCACAGCGGAGGGGAGCTGTTTTTT.

The chain combines TRBV4-3 with TRBJ2-3; 11 bases are a match to TRBD2. Germline V gives CDR1 LGHNA, CDR2 YSLEER. The CDR3 extends over 16 amino acids. Trimming at V came to 5 bases and at J to 5 bases, leaving 9 bases not matched to a gene. The CDR3 nucleotides read TGCGCCAGCAGCAGTTATAGCGGGAGGGCGGGAGATACGCAGTATTTT. Residues: CASSSYSGRAGDTQYF.

The chain carries TRBV28 and TRBJ1-3; 7 bases line up with TRBD1. The germline gives CDR1 MDHEN, CDR2 SYDVKM. The CDR3 contains 15 residues. The trim removed 8 bases at V and 0 bases at J, leaving 7 bases unmatched. CDR3 sequence (DNA): TGTGCCAGCGGTAGTCGGACAGGCTCTGGAAACACCATATATTTT. Protein: CASGSRTGSGNTIYF.

CDR3 nucleotide sequence: TGCGCCAGCAGGGTAGTGGATGAGCAGTTCTTC. Protein sequence: CASRVVDEQFF. The rearrangement links TRBV5-1 to TRBJ2-1; D not certain. The germline CDR1 and CDR2 sequences are SGHRS and YFSETQ. Between the trimmed V and J ends, which lost 5 bases and 8 bases, there was a span of 8 bases. The CDR3 totals 11 residues.

The chain recombines TRBV5-4 with TRBJ2-1; 10 nucleotides match TRBD2. The trim removed 1 base at V and 8 bases at J, leaving 6 bases unmatched. The CDR3 loop spans 15 amino acids. Germline CDR1 is SGHNT and CDR2 is YYREEE (reference sequence). The CDR3: CASSLSLAGADEQFF. The DNA for the CDR3 is TGTGCCAGCAGCTTGAGCCTAGCGGGAGCGGATGAGCAGTTCTTC.